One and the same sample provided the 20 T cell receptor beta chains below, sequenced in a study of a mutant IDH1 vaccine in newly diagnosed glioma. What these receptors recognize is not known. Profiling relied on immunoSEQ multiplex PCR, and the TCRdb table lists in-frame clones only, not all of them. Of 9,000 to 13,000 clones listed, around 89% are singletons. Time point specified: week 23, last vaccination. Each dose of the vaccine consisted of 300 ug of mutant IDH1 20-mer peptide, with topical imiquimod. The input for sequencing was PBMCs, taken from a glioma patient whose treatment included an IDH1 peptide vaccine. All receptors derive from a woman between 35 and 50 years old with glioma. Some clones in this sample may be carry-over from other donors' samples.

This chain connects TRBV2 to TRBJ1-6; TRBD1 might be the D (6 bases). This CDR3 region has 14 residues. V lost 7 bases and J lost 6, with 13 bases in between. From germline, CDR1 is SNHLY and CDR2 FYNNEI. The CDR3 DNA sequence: TGTGCCAGCACTGTGGGGGGGCTTAATTCACCCCTCCACTTT. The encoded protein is CASTVGGLNSPLHF.

The CDR3 loop reads CASSFIRGDSYEQYF. The CDR3 DNA reads as TGTGCCAGCAGCTTCATAAGGGGGGACTCCTACGAGCAGTACTTC. The chain couples TRBV7-8 to TRBJ2-7; D tentatively reads TRBD1 or TRBD2 (6 bases each). Trimming left V 3 bases short and J 0 bases short, with 12 bases between. This CDR3 is 15 amino acids long. The germline V gene encodes CDR1 SGHVS and CDR2 FQNEAQ.

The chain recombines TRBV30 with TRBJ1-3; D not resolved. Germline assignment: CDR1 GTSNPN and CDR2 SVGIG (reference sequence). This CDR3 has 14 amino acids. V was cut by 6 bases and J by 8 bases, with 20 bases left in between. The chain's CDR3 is CACAEDLFTDTIYF. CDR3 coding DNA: TGTGCCTGCGCCGAGGACTTGTTTACGGACACCATATATTTT. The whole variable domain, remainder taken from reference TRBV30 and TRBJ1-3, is SQTIHQWPATLVQPVGSPLSLECTVEGTSNPNLYWYRQAAGRGLQLLFYSVGIGQISSEVPQNLSASRPQDRQFILSSKKLLLSDSGFYLCACAEDLFTDTIYFGEGSWLTVV.

The CDR3 DNA reads TGTGCCAGCAGCGTAGGGCTAGCTGAGTACAATGAGCAGTTCTTC. It specifies CASSVGLAEYNEQFF. The rearrangement links TRBV9 to TRBJ2-1, with D possibly being TRBD2 (5 bases). Trimming cost V 0 bases and J 4 bases, with 11 bases left between them. Germline CDR1 reads SGDLS; CDR2 reads YYNGEE. The CDR3 runs 15 residues.

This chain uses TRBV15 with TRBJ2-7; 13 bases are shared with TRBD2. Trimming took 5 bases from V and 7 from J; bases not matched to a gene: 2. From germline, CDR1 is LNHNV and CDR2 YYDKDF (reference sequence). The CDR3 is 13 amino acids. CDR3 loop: CATSGLAGVEQYF. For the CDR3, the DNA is TGTGCCACCAGCGGACTAGCGGGAGTTGAGCAGTACTTC.

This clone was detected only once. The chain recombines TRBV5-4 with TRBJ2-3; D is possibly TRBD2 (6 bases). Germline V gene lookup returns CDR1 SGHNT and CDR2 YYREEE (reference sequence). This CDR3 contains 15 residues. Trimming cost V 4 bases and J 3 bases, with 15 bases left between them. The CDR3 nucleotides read TGTGCCAGCAGCCCTCGGGAGTCCGGTACAGATACGCAGTATTTT. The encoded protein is CASSPRESGTDTQYF.

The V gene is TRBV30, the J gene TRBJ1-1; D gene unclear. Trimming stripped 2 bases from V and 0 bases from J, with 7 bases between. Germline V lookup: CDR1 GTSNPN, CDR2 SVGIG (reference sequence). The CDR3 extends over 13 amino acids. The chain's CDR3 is CAWSLSLNTEAFF. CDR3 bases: TGTGCCTGGAGTTTGAGCTTGAACACTGAAGCTTTCTTT.

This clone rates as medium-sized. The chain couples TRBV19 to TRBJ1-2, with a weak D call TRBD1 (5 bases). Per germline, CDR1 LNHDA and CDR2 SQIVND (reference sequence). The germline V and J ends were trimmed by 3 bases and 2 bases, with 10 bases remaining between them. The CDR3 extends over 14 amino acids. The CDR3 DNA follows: TGTGCCAGTAGTATTCCGGCAGGGAACTATGGCTACACCTTC. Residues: CASSIPAGNYGYTF.

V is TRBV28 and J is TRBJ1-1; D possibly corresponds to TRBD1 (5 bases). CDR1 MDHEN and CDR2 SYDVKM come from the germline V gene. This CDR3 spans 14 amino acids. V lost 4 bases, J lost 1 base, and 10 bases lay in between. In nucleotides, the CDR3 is TGTGCCAGCAGTTCGAGCCAGGGGAACACTGAAGCTTTCTTT. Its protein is CASSSSQGNTEAFF.

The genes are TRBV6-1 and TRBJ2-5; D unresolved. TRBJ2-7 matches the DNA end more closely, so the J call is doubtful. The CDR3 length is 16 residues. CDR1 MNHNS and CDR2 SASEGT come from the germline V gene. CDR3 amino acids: CASSEARQTLTYEQYF. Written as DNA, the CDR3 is TGTGCCAGCAGTGAAGCGCGTCAGACTCTTACCTACGAGCAGTACTTC.

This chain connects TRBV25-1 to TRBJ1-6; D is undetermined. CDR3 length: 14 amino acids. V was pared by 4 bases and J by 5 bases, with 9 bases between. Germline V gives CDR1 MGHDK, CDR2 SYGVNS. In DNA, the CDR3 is TGTGCCAGCAGTGTAGGCGCTCATAATTCACCCCTCCACTTT. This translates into CASSVGAHNSPLHF.

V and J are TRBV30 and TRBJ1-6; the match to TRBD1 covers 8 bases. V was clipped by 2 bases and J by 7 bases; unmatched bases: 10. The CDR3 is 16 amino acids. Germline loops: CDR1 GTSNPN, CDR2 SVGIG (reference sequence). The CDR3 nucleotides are TGTGCCTGGAGTTCCAGAAGACAGGGGTCCAATTCACCCCTCCACTTT. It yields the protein CAWSSRRQGSNSPLHF.

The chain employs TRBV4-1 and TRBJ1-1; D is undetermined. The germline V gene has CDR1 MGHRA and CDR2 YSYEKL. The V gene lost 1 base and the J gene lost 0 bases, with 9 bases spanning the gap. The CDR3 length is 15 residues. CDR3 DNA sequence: TGCGCCAGCAGCCAAGCGGAAAGCATGAACACTGAAGCTTTCTTT. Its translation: CASSQAESMNTEAFF.

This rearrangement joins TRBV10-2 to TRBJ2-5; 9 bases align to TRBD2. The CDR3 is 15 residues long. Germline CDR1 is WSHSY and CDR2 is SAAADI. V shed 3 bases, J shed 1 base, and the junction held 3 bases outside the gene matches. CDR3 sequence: CASSERGLAQETQYF. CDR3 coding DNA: TGCGCCAGCAGTGAAAGGGGACTAGCCCAAGAGACCCAGTACTTC.

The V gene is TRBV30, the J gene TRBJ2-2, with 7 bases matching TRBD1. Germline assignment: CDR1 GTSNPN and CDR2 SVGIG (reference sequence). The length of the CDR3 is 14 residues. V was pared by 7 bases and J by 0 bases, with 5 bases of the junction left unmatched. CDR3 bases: TGTGCCTTTACGGACAGGACGAACACCGGGGAGCTGTTTTTT. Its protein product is CAFTDRTNTGELFF.

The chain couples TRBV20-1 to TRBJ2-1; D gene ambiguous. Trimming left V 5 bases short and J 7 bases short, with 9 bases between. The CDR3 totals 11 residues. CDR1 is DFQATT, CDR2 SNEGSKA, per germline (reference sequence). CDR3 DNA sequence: TGCAGTGCTTCTCCTCCTAATGAGCAGTTCTTC. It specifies CSASPPNEQFF.

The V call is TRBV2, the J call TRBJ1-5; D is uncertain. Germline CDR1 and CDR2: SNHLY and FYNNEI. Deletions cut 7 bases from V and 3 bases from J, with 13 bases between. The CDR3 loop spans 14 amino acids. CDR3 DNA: TGTGCCAGCAAAGCGCAGGTGGTCAATCAGCCCCAGCATTTT. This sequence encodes CASKAQVVNQPQHF.

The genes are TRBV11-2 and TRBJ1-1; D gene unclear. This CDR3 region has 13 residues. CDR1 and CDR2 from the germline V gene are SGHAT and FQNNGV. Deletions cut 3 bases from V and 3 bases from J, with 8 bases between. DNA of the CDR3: TGTGCCAGCAGCTTTGGGCCGGACACTGAAGCTTTCTTT. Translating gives CASSFGPDTEAFF.

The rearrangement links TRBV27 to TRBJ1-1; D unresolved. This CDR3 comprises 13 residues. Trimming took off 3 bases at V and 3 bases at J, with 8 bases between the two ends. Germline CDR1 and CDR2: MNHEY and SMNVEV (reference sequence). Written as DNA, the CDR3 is TGTGCCAGCAGTTTCGGGAGGGACACTGAAGCTTTCTTT. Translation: CASSFGRDTEAFF.

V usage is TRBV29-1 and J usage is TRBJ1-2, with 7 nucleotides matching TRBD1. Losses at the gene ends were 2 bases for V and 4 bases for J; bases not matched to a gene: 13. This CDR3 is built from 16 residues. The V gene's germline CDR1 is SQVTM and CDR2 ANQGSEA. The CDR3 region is CSVESVPGQEGYGYTF. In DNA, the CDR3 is TGCAGCGTTGAATCGGTCCCAGGACAGGAGGGCTATGGCTACACCTTC.